This T cell receptor beta chain appears in the sequencing data of a study of blood T cell repertoires in COVID-19. At the level of the study: Samples came from the United States, Italy and Spain, spanning acute and convalescent COVID-19. The analysed material was cDNA or gDNA that came from T cells, B-cell-depleted T cells, or PBMCs.

The V gene's germline CDR1 is MNHNS and CDR2 SASEGT. Trimming took off 2 bases at V and 4 bases at J, with 12 bases between the two ends. The CDR3 runs 15 residues. In the original analysis: For nucleated cells, counts were estimated from reference gene primer amplification. Repertoires were generated with immunoSEQ multiplex PCR, while TCRdb's copy carries only in-frame clones and drops some. That table furnishes V, J and clone size, whereas the DNA furnished D and trimming. The sample has roughly 390,000 clones, about 85% seen once. The J gene is TRBJ1-5, the V gene TRBV6-1; D unresolved. This clonotype was obtained from a woman between 18 and 29 years old with acute or convalescent COVID-19. Specimen: peripheral blood. CDR3 bases: TGTGCCAGCAGTGAATCGGGAGGCCGGAATCAGCCCCAGCATTTT. Its protein product is CASSESGGRNQPQHF.